This is a list of T cell receptor beta chains from one sample in a study of blood T cells in healthy people across ages. TCRdb itself ran the 5' RACE reads through MiXCR, one entry per CDR3 protein. Among about 570,000 distinct CDR3 sequences listed, around 27% were seen once. These same records also appear under a second study, on T cells of mothers and their children.

Sequencing was done on a sample of blood. These receptors were obtained from a boy between 2 and 10 years old in good health. Both conserved end residues are part of each CDR3. Each record gives: J gene, CDR3 length, clone size, D gene, V gene, CDR3 protein, CDR3 DNA. D genes are given only for firm matches. Size tells how often a clone was seen (once, few, many) or the class of an expanded clone, and some rows leave it out.

j_call: TRBJ2-1
cdr3_length: 11
clone_size: NA
d_call: NA
v_call: TRBV20-1
cdr3_aa: CSASHYNEQFF
cdr3_nt: TGCAGCGCATCCCACTACAATGAGCAGTTCTTC

j_call: TRBJ1-6
cdr3_length: 15
clone_size: few
d_call: NA
v_call: TRBV6-1
cdr3_aa: CASSEAFFPNSPLHF
cdr3_nt: TGTGCCAGCAGTGAAGCTTTCTTCCCAAATTCACCCCTCCACTTT

j_call: TRBJ2-2
cdr3_length: 16
clone_size: NA
d_call: NA
v_call: TRBV27
cdr3_aa: CASSLVWGVSTGELFF
cdr3_nt: TGTGCCAGCAGTTTAGTGTGGGGAGTATCTACCGGGGAGCTGTTTTTT

j_call: TRBJ1-6
cdr3_length: 15
clone_size: NA
d_call: NA
v_call: TRBV27
cdr3_aa: CASSLYGERNSPLHF
cdr3_nt: TGTGCCAGCAGTTTATACGGGGAGCGCAATTCACCCCTCCACTTT

j_call: TRBJ2-6
cdr3_length: 15
clone_size: NA
d_call: NA
v_call: TRBV10-3
cdr3_aa: CAIQQGRYGANVLTF
cdr3_nt: TGTGCCATTCAACAGGGACGTTACGGGGCCAACGTCCTGACTTTC

j_call: TRBJ2-6
cdr3_length: 15
clone_size: few
d_call: NA
v_call: TRBV5-1
cdr3_aa: CASSADSSGVNVLTF
cdr3_nt: TGCGCCAGCAGCGCTGACAGCTCTGGGGTCAACGTCCTGACTTTC

j_call: TRBJ1-2
cdr3_length: 17
clone_size: NA
d_call: TRBD1
v_call: TRBV7-9
cdr3_aa: CASSLNSRQGLDYGYTF
cdr3_nt: TGTGCCAGCAGCTTAAACTCCAGACAGGGCCTAGACTATGGCTACACCTTC

j_call: TRBJ2-1
cdr3_length: 12
clone_size: few
d_call: NA
v_call: TRBV5-1
cdr3_aa: CASSQLNNEQFF
cdr3_nt: TGCGCCAGCAGCCAACTTAACAATGAGCAGTTCTTC

j_call: TRBJ2-3
cdr3_length: 14
clone_size: NA
d_call: NA
v_call: TRBV11-3
cdr3_aa: CASSPRTGVDTQYF
cdr3_nt: TGTGCCAGCAGCCCTAGAACGGGAGTAGATACGCAGTATTTT

j_call: TRBJ1-2
cdr3_length: 18
clone_size: few
d_call: NA
v_call: TRBV29-1
cdr3_aa: CSVEGFRGGGSTNYGYTF
cdr3_nt: TGCAGCGTTGAAGGTTTTCGGGGAGGGGGGTCCACTAACTATGGCTACACCTTC

j_call: TRBJ1-4
cdr3_length: 15
clone_size: NA
d_call: NA
v_call: TRBV6-1
cdr3_aa: CASSDTRGREEKLFF
cdr3_nt: TGTGCCAGCAGTGACACGCGGGGGAGAGAGGAAAAACTGTTTTTT

j_call: TRBJ1-4
cdr3_length: 15
clone_size: NA
d_call: NA
v_call: TRBV7-9
cdr3_aa: CASSLSLGMNEKLFF
cdr3_nt: TGTGCCAGCAGCTTGAGTTTGGGGATGAATGAAAAACTGTTTTTT

j_call: TRBJ2-1
cdr3_length: 15
clone_size: NA
d_call: NA
v_call: TRBV6-5
cdr3_aa: CASSPRRTPYNEQFF
cdr3_nt: TGTGCCAGCAGCCCCCGGCGGACTCCCTACAATGAGCAGTTCTTC

j_call: TRBJ2-2
cdr3_length: 16
clone_size: few
d_call: TRBD2
v_call: TRBV6-2/TRBV6-3
cdr3_aa: CASSGLAGVVTGELFF
cdr3_nt: TGTGCCAGCAGTGGACTAGCGGGAGTCGTCACCGGGGAGCTGTTTTTT